The clone carrying this T cell receptor beta chain was counted between two and nine times. This CDR3 has 17 amino acids. Germline CDR1 and CDR2: SNHLY and FYNNEI. Between the trimmed V and J ends, which lost 5 bases and 7 bases, there was a span of 21 bases. Study processing details: Reference gene primer amplification yielded estimated nucleated cell counts. Some clones are missing from TCRdb's copy, which holds only in-frame ones; the method was immunoSEQ multiplex PCR. Clone size and the V and J calls come from that table; the DNA yielded D and trimming. The data show roughly 63,000 clones, 89% seen once. This entry comes from a study of blood T cell repertoires in COVID-19. Looking at the study overall: The study drew acute and convalescent COVID-19 samples from the United States, Italy and Spain. Sample material is recorded as cDNA or gDNA derived from T cells, B-cell-depleted T cells, or PBMCs.

This clonotype originated in a man aged 50-59 years with active COVID-19. What was sequenced was peripheral blood. This chain uses TRBV2 with TRBJ1-6, with D possibly matching TRBD1 (6 bases). CDR3 sequence reads: CASSTLRDIIRNSPLHF. The CDR3 DNA reads as TGTGCCAGCAGTACTCTCCGGGACATAATAAGGAATTCACCCCTCCACTTT. The full variable domain, in which reference TRBV2 and TRBJ1-6 provide the parts outside the CDR3, is EPEVTQTPSHQVTQMGQEVILRCVPISNHLYFYWYRQILGQKVEFLVSFYNNEISEKSEIFDDQFSVERPDGSNFTLKIRSTKLEDSAMYFCASSTLRDIIRNSPLHFGNGTRLTVT.